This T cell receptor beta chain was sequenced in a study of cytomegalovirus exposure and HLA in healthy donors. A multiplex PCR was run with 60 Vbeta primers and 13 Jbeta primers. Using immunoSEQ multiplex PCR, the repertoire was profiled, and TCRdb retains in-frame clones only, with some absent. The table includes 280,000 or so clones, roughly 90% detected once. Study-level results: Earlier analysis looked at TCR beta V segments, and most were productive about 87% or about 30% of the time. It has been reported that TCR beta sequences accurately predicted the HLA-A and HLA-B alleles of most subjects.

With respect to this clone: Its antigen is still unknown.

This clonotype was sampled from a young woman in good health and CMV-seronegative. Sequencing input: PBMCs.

CDR3 DNA sequence: TGTGCCAGCAGCTATCGACCGGGCGAGCAGTACTTC. This translates into CASSYRPGEQYF. V gene TRBV7-9 combines with J gene TRBJ2-7; D gene ambiguous. V was shortened by 4 bases and J by 6 bases, with 10 bases between the two germline ends. The germline gives CDR1 SEHNR, CDR2 FQNEAQ (reference sequence). This CDR3 region has 12 residues.